The T cell receptor (beta chain) described here comes from a study of blood T cell repertoires in COVID-19. Whole-study context: From T cells, B-cell-depleted T cells, or PBMCs came the material, which was cDNA or gDNA.

Sequencing used immunoSEQ multiplex PCR; TCRdb keeps in-frame clones, though not all of them. The top ten hold roughly 13% of the sample, which has about 220,000 clones, around 81% seen once. The CDR3 contains 17 residues. Sequenced: peripheral blood. The source of this sequence is a human donor in a cohort sampled during active COVID-19. The chain employs TRBV21-1 and TRBJ1-2; the table's D call, TRBD1, was not checked against the DNA. TRBV21-1 is marked as a pseudogene. CDR3 in DNA: TGTGCCAGCAGCAGGGGACAGGCCCCGATGATCAAACACGGCTACACCTTC. It codes for CASSRGQAPMIKHGYTF.